Shown below are 17 T cell receptor beta chains from a single sample sequenced in a study of T cell responses to AZD1222 COVID-19 vaccine. TCRdb's copy holds only in-frame clones and misses some; the assay was immunoSEQ multiplex PCR. The sample holds some 200,000 clones, roughly 91% seen once. The specimen was peripheral blood, collected on day 0 of AZD1222 vaccination. These receptors all come from an adult in good health.

The chain recombines TRBV2 with TRBJ2-1, with 13 positions matching TRBD2. The length of the CDR3 is 16 residues. The germline gives CDR1 SNHLY, CDR2 FYNNEI. V gave up 7 bases and J gave up 2 bases; unmatched junction bases: 5. This chain's CDR3 is CASIQGTSGTYNEQFF. Here the CDR3 DNA reads TGTGCCAGCATTCAGGGGACTAGCGGGACCTACAATGAGCAGTTCTTC.

The chain carries TRBV13 and TRBJ2-3; D is ambiguous. The CDR3 runs 12 residues. V gave up 5 bases and J gave up 5 bases, with 8 bases separating them. Per germline, CDR1 PRHDT and CDR2 FYEKMQ (reference sequence). CDR3 DNA: TGTGCCAGCAGCCCCATGGGAGATACGCAGTATTTT. Translating gives CASSPMGDTQYF.

The chain employs TRBV9 and TRBJ2-1; tentative D call: TRBD2 (7 bases). CDR1 SGDLS and CDR2 YYNGEE come from the germline V gene. V was trimmed by 3 bases and J by 4 bases, leaving 20 bases between them. The CDR3 covers 17 residues. The CDR3 reads CASSGTVGGPTYNEQFF. CDR3 nucleotides: TGTGCCAGCAGCGGGACAGTGGGAGGGCCCACTTACAATGAGCAGTTCTTC.

The chain carries TRBV5-1 and TRBJ2-3, with D perhaps TRBD2 (6 bases). Trimming shortened V by 4 bases and J by 6 bases, and 21 bases separated the two germline ends. CDR1 and CDR2 (germline): SGHRS, YFSETQ. The CDR3 sequence is 16 residues long. Here the CDR3 reads CASSPELATYLDTQYF. CDR3 bases: TGCGCCAGCAGCCCAGAACTAGCCACATACCTCGATACGCAGTATTTT. The complete variable domain, with remaining parts taken from reference TRBV5-1 and TRBJ2-3, reads KAGVTQTPRYLIKTRGQQVTLSCSPISGHRSVSWYQQTPGQGLQFLFEYFSETQRNKGNFPGRFSGRQFSNSRSEMNVSTLELGDSALYLCASSPELATYLDTQYFGPGTRLTVL.

The gene calls are TRBV7-9 and TRBJ2-7; D unresolved. The germline V gene has CDR1 SEHNR and CDR2 FQNEAQ (reference sequence). The CDR3 loop spans 15 amino acids. V was trimmed by 1 base and J by 2 bases, leaving 12 bases between them. This CDR3 is CASSLVHLSTYEQYF. CDR3 DNA: TGTGCCAGCAGCTTAGTCCATCTTTCCACCTACGAGCAGTACTTC. The entire variable domain, with the rest obtained from reference TRBV7-9 and TRBJ2-7, is as follows: DTGVSQNPRHKITKRGQNVTFRCDPISEHNRLYWYRQTLGQGPEFLTYFQNEAQLEKSRLLSDRFSAERPKGSFSTLEIQRTEQGDSAMYLCASSLVHLSTYEQYFGPGTRLTVT.

The rearrangement links TRBV5-6 to TRBJ2-1; possibly TRBD1 for D (6 bases). The CDR3 contains 17 residues. V lost 4 bases and J 5 bases, leaving 22 bases between the germline ends. The germline CDR1 and CDR2 sequences are SGHDT and YYEEEE. CDR3 sequence (DNA): TGTGCCAGCAGCCTCGGGACCTCAAACAGGGTGGACAATGAGCAGTTCTTC. It codes for CASSLGTSNRVDNEQFF. The variable domain in full, with the rest retrieved from reference TRBV5-6 and TRBJ2-1, is DAGVTQSPTHLIKTRGQQVTLRCSPKSGHDTVSWYQQALGQGPQFIFQYYEEEERQRGNFPDRFSGHQFPNYSSELNVNALLLGDSALYLCASSLGTSNRVDNEQFFGPGTRLTVL.

The chain has TRBV4-2 and TRBJ2-1; D possibly matches TRBD1 or TRBD2 (5 bases each). The CDR3 covers 16 residues. Looked up from germline, CDR1 is LGHNA and CDR2 is YNFKEQ. The V end lost 0 bases, the J end lost 7 bases, and 16 bases lay between the germline ends. The CDR3 sequence is CASSQEGDGERNEQFF. Here the CDR3 DNA reads TGTGCCAGCAGCCAAGAGGGGGACGGGGAGCGTAATGAGCAGTTCTTC.

Turning to this clone: Additional DNA sequences in this sample encode the identical CDR3. This chain joins TRBV9 and TRBJ2-7; 9 nucleotides match TRBD1. The length of the CDR3 is 14 residues. Germline loops: CDR1 SGDLS, CDR2 YYNGEE. With V trimmed by 0 bases and J by 4 bases, 2 bases remained unmatched. CDR3 protein: CASSVATGGYEQYF. The CDR3 bases are TGTGCCAGCAGCGTAGCGACAGGGGGTTACGAGCAGTACTTC.

This clone was picked up a small number of times. The V call is TRBV6-2 or TRBV6-3, the J call TRBJ2-7, with D possibly matching TRBD1 (5 bases). V lost 0 bases, J lost 7 bases, and 13 bases lay in between. From germline, CDR1 is MNHEY and CDR2 SVGEGT. This CDR3 has 14 residues. The CDR3 region has the DNA TGTGCCAGCAGTTACTCAGGGGCGGCCGGGGAGCAGTACTTC. This translates into CASSYSGAAGEQYF.

The V call is TRBV27, the J call TRBJ2-5; D possibly corresponds to TRBD2 (5 bases). This CDR3 is built from 14 residues. With 2 bases removed from V and 5 bases from J, the gap between germline ends came to 12 bases. The V gene's germline CDR1 is MNHEY and CDR2 SMNVEV (reference sequence). The CDR3 sequence: CASSLRRVGETQYF. CDR3 nucleotides: TGTGCCAGCAGTTTACGGCGGGTCGGGGAGACCCAGTACTTC.

The count of this clone is one. This chain uses TRBV4-3 with TRBJ1-2, with 7 nucleotides matching TRBD1. This CDR3 comprises 16 residues. V was pared by 1 base and J by 1 base, with 6 bases of the junction left unmatched. Germline V lookup: CDR1 LGHNA, CDR2 YSLEER. The CDR3 coding sequence is TGCGCCAGCAGCCAAGGGGACAGCCGACTTAACTATGGCTACACCTTC. Its protein product is CASSQGDSRLNYGYTF.

In this sample, this clone turned up once. V gene TRBV5-1 combines with J gene TRBJ1-6; no reliable D call. The CDR3 consists of 12 residues. Germline V CDR1 and CDR2: SGHRS, YFSETQ. V gave up 4 bases and J gave up 10 bases, with 9 bases separating them. CDR3 coding DNA: TGCGCCAGCAGCCCGCAAGGGTCACCCCTCCACTTT. It yields the protein CASSPQGSPLHF. Full variable domain (remainder filled in from reference TRBV5-1 and TRBJ1-6): KAGVTQTPRYLIKTRGQQVTLSCSPISGHRSVSWYQQTPGQGLQFLFEYFSETQRNKGNFPGRFSGRQFSNSRSEMNVSTLELGDSALYLCASSPQGSPLHFGNGTRLTVT.

The V and J genes are TRBV10-2 and TRBJ2-5, with 8 positions matching TRBD2. V was clipped by 2 bases and J by 5 bases; unmatched bases: 7. This CDR3 is 15 amino acids long. Germline loops: CDR1 WSHSY, CDR2 SAAADI. The CDR3 coding sequence is TGCGCCAGCAGTGAGAGCGGGAGTTTGGGGGAGACCCAGTACTTC. It specifies CASSESGSLGETQYF.

This chain uses TRBV27 with TRBJ1-1; D is unresolved. Deletions cut 6 bases from V and 6 bases from J, with 14 bases between. Germline loops: CDR1 MNHEY, CDR2 SMNVEV (reference sequence). The CDR3 totals 13 residues. Here the CDR3 DNA reads TGTGCCAGCAGGGTGTCTAAGGACGCTGAAGCTTTCTTT. Translation gives CASRVSKDAEAFF.

The chain uses TRBV5-1 and TRBJ2-7; 7 positions match TRBD1. Germline loops: CDR1 SGHRS, CDR2 YFSETQ. The CDR3 consists of 15 residues. V was pared by 5 bases and J by 7 bases, with 15 bases of the junction left unmatched. The CDR3 sequence is CASRSTGAVSGEQYF. The CDR3 DNA follows: TGCGCCAGCAGGTCCACAGGGGCCGTCTCTGGGGAGCAGTACTTC.

This clone has only a few counts. The rearrangement uses TRBV10-3 and TRBJ1-5; 10 bases are shared with TRBD1. The ends lost 4 bases at V and 6 bases at J; junction bases unmatched: 3. This CDR3 contains 14 residues. Germline lookup yields CDR1 ENHRY and CDR2 SYGVKD. The CDR3 nucleotides read TGTGCCATCAGTGGACAGGGGGCATCTCAGCCCCAGCATTTT. Protein product: CAISGQGASQPQHF.

The chain uses TRBV24-1 and TRBJ2-5; 8 nucleotides agree with TRBD1. Trimming at V came to 5 bases and at J to 5 bases, leaving 3 bases not matched to a gene. The CDR3 sequence is 13 residues long. CDR1 is KGHDR, CDR2 SFDVKD, per germline. CDR3 in amino acids: CATSVQGAETQYF. CDR3 sequence (DNA): TGTGCCACCAGTGTGCAGGGGGCGGAGACCCAGTACTTC.